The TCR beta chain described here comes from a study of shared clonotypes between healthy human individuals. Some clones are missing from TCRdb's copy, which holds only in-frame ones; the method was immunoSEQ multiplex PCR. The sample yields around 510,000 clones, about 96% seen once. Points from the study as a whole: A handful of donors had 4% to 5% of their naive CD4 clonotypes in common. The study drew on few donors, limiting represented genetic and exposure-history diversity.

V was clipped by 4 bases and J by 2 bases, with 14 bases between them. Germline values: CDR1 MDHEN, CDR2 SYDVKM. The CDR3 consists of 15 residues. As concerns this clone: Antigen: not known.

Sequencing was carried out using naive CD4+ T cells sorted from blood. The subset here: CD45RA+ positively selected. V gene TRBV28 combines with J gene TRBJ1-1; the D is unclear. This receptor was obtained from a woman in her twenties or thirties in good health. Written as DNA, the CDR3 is TGTGCCAGCAGTTCCCCCGGGAGGGCCAACACTGAAGCTTTCTTT. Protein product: CASSSPGRANTEAFF.